This T cell receptor (beta chain) was observed in a study of T cell responses to AZD1222 COVID-19 vaccine. Regarding the study as a whole: Breadth and depth of Spike-specific TCRs rose after two AZD1222 doses. Repertoires were obtained solely post-peak T cell response.

V lost 6 bases, J lost 6 bases, and 13 bases stayed unmatched. CDR1 is MDHEN, CDR2 SYDVKM, per germline. The CDR3 contains 15 residues. Sequencing used immunoSEQ multiplex PCR; TCRdb keeps in-frame clones, though not all of them. This repertoire shows approximately 140,000 clones, about 92% found once; its top ten account for roughly 3.3%. Doses given second, at about 4 or about 12 weeks, were pooled. As to this clone: The antigen is undetermined.

The sequence was obtained from an adult who received the AZD1222 COVID-19 vaccine. V gene TRBV28 combines with J gene TRBJ2-7; 8 bases align to TRBD2. The sample consisted of peripheral blood, taken 28 days after the second AZD1222 dose. The CDR3 sequence is CASRSAGAGTSEQYF. The CDR3 DNA follows: TGTGCCAGCAGATCGGCGGGAGCAGGGACTAGCGAGCAGTACTTC.